This record looks at one T cell receptor (beta chain) sequence and its context. Per the authors' pipeline: How many nucleated cells were present was estimated from reference gene primer amplification. Only in-frame clones appear in the TCRdb table, and some are missing; sequencing was by immunoSEQ multiplex PCR. That table gives V, J and clone size, and the DNA gave D and trimming. The sample has about 190,000 clones; around four fifths are singletons. These data belong to a study of blood T cell repertoires in COVID-19. Across the whole study: COVID-19 samples from acute and convalescent phases originated in the United States, Italy and Spain. PBMCs, B-cell-depleted T cells, or T cells provided the cDNA or gDNA that made up the material.

V lost 5 bases, J lost 8 bases, and 15 bases lay in between. Looked up from germline, CDR1 is MRHNA and CDR2 is SNTAGT. This CDR3 spans 13 amino acids. The clonotype comes from a young man with active or convalescent COVID-19. V usage is TRBV6-4 and J usage is TRBJ1-2; D unresolved. The sample comprised peripheral blood. Here the CDR3 reads CASSPRPGEGYTF. The CDR3 DNA follows: TGTGCCAGCAGTCCGAGGCCCGGGGAGGGCTACACCTTC.